The clone carrying this T cell receptor (beta chain) was picked up one time. Its antigen is not known. CDR1 is ENHRY, CDR2 SYGVKD, per germline. The CDR3 totals 14 residues. V was trimmed by 2 bases and J by 0 bases, leaving 7 bases between them. The sample belongs to a study of cytomegalovirus exposure and HLA in healthy donors. Regarding the study as a whole: V- and J-gene trimming in TCR beta was tied to a missense DCLRE1C variant by an analysis performed later. Within the data, a cluster of highly shared sequence variants was likely a sequencing artifact. The study designated 150 to 200 TCR beta chains cytomegalovirus-associated.

Both 60 Vbeta primers and 13 Jbeta primers went into the PCR. Sequenced by immunoSEQ multiplex PCR; TCRdb stores in-frame clones only, minus some. Among 150,000 to 200,000 clones, 82% were seen once, and the ten largest hold approximately 0.098%. The receptor's source is a boy younger than 10 in good health and CMV-seronegative. The sample was PBMCs. V is TRBV10-3 and J is TRBJ1-1, with TRBD1 as a possible D gene (6 bases). The CDR3 sequence: CAISERQVNTEAFF. The CDR3, as DNA: TGTGCCATCAGTGAGAGACAGGTGAACACTGAAGCTTTCTTT.